This entry describes one T cell receptor (beta chain). The antigen is unknown. In germline, CDR1 is MNHNS, CDR2 SASEGT. The J segment lost 3 bases and the V segment lost 6 bases, leaving 5 bases of the junction unmatched. The CDR3 has 15 amino acids. Exclusion applied to patients with autoimmune disease history or systemic immunosuppression. This specimen comes from a study of OX40 agonist ivuxolimab in advanced cancers. Study summary: Ivuxolimab, which is an agonistic anti-OX40 (CD134) antibody, was administered to the patients. Patients treated during dose escalation were battling hepatocellular carcinoma, melanoma, renal cell or head and neck cancer.

Sequencing was performed with immunoSEQ multiplex PCR; in TCRdb, only in-frame clones are kept and a portion is missing. The repertoire consists of about 82,000 clones, with less than 85% occurring once and the leading ten covering approximately 0.78%. Points from the study as a whole: Expanded clones tended on average to be more numerous among CD8+ T cells than CD4+.

The chain is built from TRBV6-1 and TRBJ2-2; 9 nucleotides align to TRBD1. This clonotype originated in an adult with an advanced solid tumor such as melanoma, head and neck, liver or kidney cancer. The specimen comprised CD4+ or CD8+ T cells sorted from blood, sampled in a trial of the OX40 agonist ivuxolimab. DNA of the CDR3: TGTGCCAGCAGCCCCTGGACAGGGGACACCGGGGAGCTGTTTTTT. This translates into CASSPWTGDTGELFF.